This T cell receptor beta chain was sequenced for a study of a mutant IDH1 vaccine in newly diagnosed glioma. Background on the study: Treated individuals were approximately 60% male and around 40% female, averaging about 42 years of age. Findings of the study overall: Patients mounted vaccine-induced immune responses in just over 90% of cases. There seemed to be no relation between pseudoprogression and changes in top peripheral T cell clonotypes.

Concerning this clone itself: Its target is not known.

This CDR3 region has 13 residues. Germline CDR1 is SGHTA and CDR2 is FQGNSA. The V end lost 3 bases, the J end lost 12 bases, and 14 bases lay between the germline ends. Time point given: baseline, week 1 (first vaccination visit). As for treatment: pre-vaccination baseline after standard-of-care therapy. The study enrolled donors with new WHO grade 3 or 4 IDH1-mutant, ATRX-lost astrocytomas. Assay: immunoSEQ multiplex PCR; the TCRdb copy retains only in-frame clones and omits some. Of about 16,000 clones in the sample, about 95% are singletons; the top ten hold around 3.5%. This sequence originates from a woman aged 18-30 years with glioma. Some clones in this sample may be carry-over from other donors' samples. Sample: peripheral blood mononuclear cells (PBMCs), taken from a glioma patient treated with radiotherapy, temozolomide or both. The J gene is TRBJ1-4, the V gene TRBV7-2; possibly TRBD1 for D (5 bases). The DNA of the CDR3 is TGTGCCAGCAGCTTTACAGAGAGGGGCGAACTGTTTTTT. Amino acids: CASSFTERGELFF.